This passage covers 16 T cell receptor beta chains from one sample sequenced in a study of CD8+ T cells in alopecia areata. RNA extraction was followed by reverse transcription into cDNA, which acted as the sequencing template. Produced via immunoSEQ multiplex PCR; TCRdb's table is partial and in-frame only. The table lists some 170,000 clones, around 64% of them singletons, with about an eighth in the top ten. The specimen was CD8+ T cells sorted from blood, collected at week 0. The receptors stem from a human donor with alopecia areata.

This clone was observed a handful of times. V is TRBV7-2 and J is TRBJ2-5; 9 bases line up with TRBD2. The V gene end was trimmed by 5 bases and the J gene end by 2 bases; junction bases not matched to a gene: 15. The CDR3 covers 18 residues. The germline gives CDR1 SGHTA, CDR2 FQGNSA. In nucleotides, the CDR3 is TGTGCCAGCAGCACAAGCCCTCGTAGCGGGGGACTTCAAGAGACCCAGTACTTC. It translates to CASSTSPRSGGLQETQYF.

In regard to this clone: The same CDR3 is also encoded by other DNA sequences in this sample. The chain combines TRBV27 with TRBJ1-3; D gene uncertain. This CDR3 has 15 residues. Germline assignment: CDR1 MNHEY and CDR2 SMNVEV (reference sequence). Between the trimmed V and J ends, which lost 6 bases and 0 bases, there was a span of 12 bases. CDR3 bases: TGTGCCAGCAGCCTGACGCCGTCCTCTGGAAACACCATATATTTT. The encoded protein is CASSLTPSSGNTIYF.

The chain combines TRBV6-5 with TRBJ1-2; D gene unclear. The CDR3 is 14 residues long. Germline CDR1 and CDR2: MNHEY and SVGAGI. Trimming took 4 bases from V and 7 from J, leaving 16 bases between them. In DNA form, the CDR3 reads TGTGCCAGCAGTTCTCAGCAAGGTCGGGGTGGCTACACCTTC. This translates into CASSSQQGRGGYTF.

This clone was counted between two and nine times. The V and J genes are TRBV30 and TRBJ1-5, with D possibly matching TRBD1 (6 bases). Germline V gene data show CDR1 as GTSNPN and CDR2 as SVGIG (reference sequence). V was trimmed by 0 bases and J by 6 bases, leaving 12 bases between them. The CDR3 has 14 residues. CDR3 residues: CAWSVGGRSQPQHF. CDR3 DNA: TGTGCCTGGAGTGTAGGGGGAAGAAGTCAGCCCCAGCATTTT.

The CDR3 spells CASSLGTEGRGYTF. Here the CDR3 DNA reads TGTGCCAGCAGTTTAGGGACCGAGGGTCGTGGCTACACCTTC. This sequence joins TRBV27 and TRBJ1-2; the D gene is possibly TRBD1 (5 bases). The CDR3 runs to 14 residues. CDR1 and CDR2 from the germline V gene are MNHEY and SMNVEV (reference sequence). Trimming stripped 2 bases from V and 7 bases from J, with 14 bases between.

This sequence joins TRBV29-1 and TRBJ2-5, with a weak D call TRBD1 (5 bases). This CDR3 has 11 amino acids. Germline V gene data show CDR1 as SQVTM and CDR2 as ANQGSEA. V lost 4 bases and J lost 3, with 6 bases in between. CDR3 amino acids: CSVAREETQYF. Written as DNA, the CDR3 is TGCAGCGTTGCCAGGGAAGAGACCCAGTACTTC.

This chain uses TRBV6-5 with TRBJ2-7; a possible D gene is TRBD1 (6 bases). The CDR3 is 12 amino acids. Germline CDR1 reads MNHEY; CDR2 reads SVGAGI. V was trimmed by 6 bases and J by 3 bases, leaving 9 bases between them. The chain's CDR3 is CASRSDSYEQYF. CDR3 DNA sequence: TGTGCCAGCAGATCGGACAGCTACGAGCAGTACTTC.

V and J are TRBV5-6 and TRBJ2-2; no firm D call. V was cut by 4 bases and J by 2 bases, with 3 bases left in between. The CDR3 length is 12 residues. From germline, CDR1 is SGHDT and CDR2 YYEEEE. The CDR3 loop is CASSPNTGELFF. The CDR3 DNA follows: TGTGCCAGCAGCCCTAACACCGGGGAGCTGTTTTTT.

V and J are TRBV29-1 and TRBJ2-2; no clear D. CDR3 length equals 12 residues. Germline V CDR1 and CDR2: SQVTM, ANQGSEA. V gave up 2 bases and J gave up 8 bases, with 9 bases separating them. CDR3 DNA sequence: TGCAGCGTTGAACGGCAGCTAGGGGAGCTGTTTTTT. Translated, it gives CSVERQLGELFF.

The gene calls are TRBV29-1 and TRBJ1-2; D gene uncertain. The germline V and J ends were trimmed by 3 bases and 1 base, with 9 bases remaining between them. The germline V gene encodes CDR1 SQVTM and CDR2 ANQGSEA. This CDR3 comprises 13 residues. CDR3 in DNA: TGCAGCGTTGACTGGGGAGTTAACTATGGCTACACCTTC. Protein: CSVDWGVNYGYTF.

This clone was observed once. The chain couples TRBV9 to TRBJ1-1; 9 nucleotides match TRBD1. CDR3 length equals 13 residues. The trim removed 5 bases at V and 4 bases at J, leaving 3 bases unmatched. Germline loops: CDR1 SGDLS, CDR2 YYNGEE. The CDR3 loop is CASSRQGGTEAFF. CDR3 nucleotides: TGTGCCAGCAGTAGACAGGGGGGCACTGAAGCTTTCTTT. Combining the CDR3 with reference TRBV9 and TRBJ1-1 gives the whole variable domain DSGVTQTPKHLITATGQRVTLRCSPRSGDLSVYWYQQSLDQGLQFLIQYYNGEERAKGNILERFSAQQFPDLHSELNLSSLELGDSALYFCASSRQGGTEAFFGQGTRLTVV.

The gene calls are TRBV13 and TRBJ2-1; maybe TRBD2 (5 bases). Germline-derived CDR1 and CDR2 are PRHDT and FYEKMQ (reference sequence). V gave up 7 bases and J gave up 9 bases, with 19 bases separating them. This CDR3 has 14 amino acids. CDR3 sequence reads: CASNPGEPASEQFF. CDR3 DNA sequence: TGTGCCAGCAATCCCGGGGAGCCCGCGAGTGAGCAGTTCTTC. Together with reference TRBV13 and TRBJ2-1, the CDR3 gives the full variable domain: AAGVIQSPRHLIKEKRETATLKCYPIPRHDTVYWYQQGPGQDPQFLISFYEKMQSDKGSIPDRFSAQQFSDYHSELNMSSLELGDSALYFCASNPGEPASEQFFGPGTRLTVL.

There are a few counts of this clone. The chain carries TRBV19 and TRBJ2-1; no clear D. Per the germline V gene, CDR1 is LNHDA and CDR2 is SQIVND (reference sequence). The CDR3 is 15 residues long. The V end was cut by 3 bases, the J end by 1 base, with 10 bases between. CDR3 protein: CASSMQGNSYNEQFF. Written as DNA, the CDR3 is TGTGCCAGTAGTATGCAAGGGAATTCCTACAATGAGCAGTTCTTC.

J is TRBJ2-1 and V is TRBV27, with 9 bases aligning to TRBD2. The CDR3 runs to 14 residues. Looked up from germline, CDR1 is MNHEY and CDR2 is SMNVEV (reference sequence). The V gene end was trimmed by 7 bases and the J gene end by 2 bases; junction bases not matched to a gene: 3. The CDR3 DNA reads as TGTGCCAGCACCATAGCGGGGGCCTACAATGAGCAGTTCTTC. Protein sequence: CASTIAGAYNEQFF.

This chain links TRBV6-1 with TRBJ2-2, with D perhaps matching TRBD1 (6 bases). This CDR3 spans 11 amino acids. V was cut by 8 bases and J by 7 bases, with 8 bases left in between. Per germline, CDR1 MNHNS and CDR2 SASEGT. The CDR3 reads CASRDNGELFF. CDR3 nucleotides: TGTGCCAGCCGGGACAACGGGGAGCTGTTTTTT.

The chain couples TRBV28 to TRBJ2-7; D tentatively reads TRBD1 or TRBD2 (5 bases each). CDR1 MDHEN and CDR2 SYDVKM come from the germline V gene. The V end was cut by 7 bases, the J end by 4 bases, with 14 bases between. This CDR3 spans 13 amino acids. CDR3 sequence reads: CASTITGGYEQYF. In DNA form, the CDR3 reads TGTGCCAGCACAATTACAGGCGGGTACGAGCAGTACTTC.